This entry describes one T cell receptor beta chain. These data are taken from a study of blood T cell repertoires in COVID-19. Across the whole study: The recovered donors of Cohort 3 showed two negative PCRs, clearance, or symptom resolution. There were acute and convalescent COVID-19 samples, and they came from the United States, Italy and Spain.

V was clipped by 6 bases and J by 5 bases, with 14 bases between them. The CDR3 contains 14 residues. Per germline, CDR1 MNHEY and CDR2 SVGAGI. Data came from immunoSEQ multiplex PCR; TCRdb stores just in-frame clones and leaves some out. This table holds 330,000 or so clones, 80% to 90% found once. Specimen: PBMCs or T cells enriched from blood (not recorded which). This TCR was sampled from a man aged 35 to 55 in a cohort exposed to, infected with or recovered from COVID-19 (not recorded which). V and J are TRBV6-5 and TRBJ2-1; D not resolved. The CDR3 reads CASSSNGRNNEQFF. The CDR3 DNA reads TGTGCCAGCAGCTCAAACGGTCGAAACAATGAGCAGTTCTTC.